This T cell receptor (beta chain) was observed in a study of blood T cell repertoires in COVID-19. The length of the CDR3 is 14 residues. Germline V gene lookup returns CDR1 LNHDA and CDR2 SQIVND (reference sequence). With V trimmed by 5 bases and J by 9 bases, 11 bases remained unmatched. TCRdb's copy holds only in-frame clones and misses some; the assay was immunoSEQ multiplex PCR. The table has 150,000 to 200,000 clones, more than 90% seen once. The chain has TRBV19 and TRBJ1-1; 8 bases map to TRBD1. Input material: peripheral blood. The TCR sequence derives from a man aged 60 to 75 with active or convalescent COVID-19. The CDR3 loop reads CASSVGQGVTKAFF. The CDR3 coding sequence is TGTGCCAGTAGTGTTGGACAGGGCGTGACTAAAGCTTTCTTT.